This TCR beta chain was sequenced in a study of blood T cell repertoires in COVID-19. Study background: Whether acute or convalescent, the COVID-19 samples came from the United States, Italy and Spain.

Those enrolled, adults aged roughly 18 to 90 years, came from about 24 US areas. The CDR3 has 13 amino acids. The germline V and J ends were trimmed by 2 bases and 7 bases, with 11 bases remaining between them. CDR1 and CDR2 (germline): SEHNR, FQNEAQ (reference sequence). The authors' processing: Estimated nucleated cell counts came from reference gene primer amplification. Generated by immunoSEQ multiplex PCR, the TCRdb table keeps only in-frame clones and is missing some. Clone size and V and J calls were adopted from that table, with D and trimming inferred from the DNA. Of around 260,000 clones listed, 70% to 90% are singletons.

The clonotype was recovered from a woman aged 25-40 years who had recovered from COVID-19. The chain recombines TRBV7-9 with TRBJ1-2, with D possibly being TRBD1 (6 bases). Sequencing was carried out using PBMCs or T cells enriched from blood (not recorded which). This chain's CDR3 is CASSLPGGFGYTF. The DNA for the CDR3 is TGTGCCAGCAGCTTACCTGGGGGCTTTGGCTACACCTTC.